This is a list of T cell receptor beta chains from one sample in a study of lymphopenia after photon versus proton radiotherapy. Sequenced by immunoSEQ multiplex PCR; TCRdb stores in-frame clones only, minus some. The sample records approximately 80,000 clones, 83% being singletons. The sequences come from peripheral blood, collected from a patient treated with proton-based radiotherapy. The receptors stem from a man aged 60 to 75 with pancreatic cancer. Each CDR3 is given with its conserved first and last residue. Each record gives: D gene, clone size, V gene, J gene, CDR3 DNA, CDR3 protein. D genes are given only for firm matches. The size of a clone is reported for some rows only, either as once, few or many, or as a class for expanded clones.

d_call: NA; clone_size: NA; v_call: TRBV27; j_call: TRBJ2-1; cdr3_nt: TGTGCCAGCAGCCCAATATTGGACGGTCACAATGAGCAGTTCTTC; cdr3_aa: CASSPILDGHNEQFF
d_call: TRBD1; clone_size: few; v_call: TRBV27; j_call: TRBJ2-1; cdr3_nt: TGTGCCAGCAGTCCGACAGGGCCCTCCTACAATGAGCAGTTCTTC; cdr3_aa: CASSPTGPSYNEQFF
d_call: NA; clone_size: NA; v_call: TRBV4-2; j_call: TRBJ2-1; cdr3_nt: TGTGCCAGCAGCCAAGTAGATCGCGGGAAAAATGAGCAGTTCTTC; cdr3_aa: CASSQVDRGKNEQFF
d_call: TRBD2; clone_size: NA; v_call: TRBV11-2; j_call: TRBJ2-5; cdr3_nt: TGTGCCAGCAGCCGTAGCGGGAGCATTAAAGAGACCCAGTACTTC; cdr3_aa: CASSRSGSIKETQYF
d_call: TRBD2; clone_size: NA; v_call: TRBV14; j_call: TRBJ2-7; cdr3_nt: TGTGCCAGCAGCCAAGATTTCTCCGGGACTAGCGGGAGGGCCAGGCCCTACGAGCAGTACTTC; cdr3_aa: CASSQDFSGTSGRARPYEQYF
d_call: NA; clone_size: NA; v_call: TRBV4-1; j_call: TRBJ1-2; cdr3_nt: TGCGCCAGCAGCCAAGATACGGGAAACTCCTATGGCTACACCTTC; cdr3_aa: CASSQDTGNSYGYTF
d_call: NA; clone_size: NA; v_call: TRBV28; j_call: TRBJ1-2; cdr3_nt: TGTGCCAGCAGTTTGGCACCTCTTGTGGGTGGCTACACCTTC; cdr3_aa: CASSLAPLVGGYTF
d_call: NA; clone_size: NA; v_call: TRBV28; j_call: TRBJ1-5; cdr3_nt: TGTGCCAGCAGTTTGGGGGCCCTGTCAAATCAGCCCCAGCATTTT; cdr3_aa: CASSLGALSNQPQHF
d_call: NA; clone_size: once; v_call: TRBV28; j_call: TRBJ1-2; cdr3_nt: TGTGCCAGCTTCGGGGTAAGGGTATATGGCTACACCTTC; cdr3_aa: CASFGVRVYGYTF
d_call: TRBD1; clone_size: NA; v_call: TRBV2; j_call: TRBJ2-7; cdr3_nt: TGTGCCAGCAGTGAAAGGGACAGATACGAGCAGTACTTC; cdr3_aa: CASSERDRYEQYF
d_call: NA; clone_size: few; v_call: TRBV19; j_call: TRBJ1-2; cdr3_nt: TGTGCCAGTAGCCAGATGGGGAGAAGCAACTATGGCTACACCTTC; cdr3_aa: CASSQMGRSNYGYTF
d_call: NA; clone_size: NA; v_call: TRBV27; j_call: TRBJ1-5; cdr3_nt: TGTGCCAGCAGTCCGGATGGAAATCAGCCCCAGCATTTT; cdr3_aa: CASSPDGNQPQHF
d_call: TRBD1; clone_size: NA; v_call: TRBV27; j_call: TRBJ1-2; cdr3_nt: TGTGCCAGCAGCCTCACAGGACAGGGCGAAGGCTACACCTTC; cdr3_aa: CASSLTGQGEGYTF
d_call: NA; clone_size: NA; v_call: TRBV5-1; j_call: TRBJ1-4; cdr3_nt: TGCGCCAGCTCCTTCGAGGAGGGGGAACTGTTTTTT; cdr3_aa: CASSFEEGELFF
d_call: NA; clone_size: NA; v_call: TRBV18; j_call: TRBJ2-7; cdr3_nt: TGTGCCAGCTCCCCTGGGACGGCCGTCTCCTACGAGCAGTACTTC; cdr3_aa: CASSPGTAVSYEQYF
d_call: TRBD2; clone_size: NA; v_call: TRBV28; j_call: TRBJ2-7; cdr3_nt: TGTGCCAGCATAGGTAGCGGGAGGCCCGGATCCGAGCAGTACTTC; cdr3_aa: CASIGSGRPGSEQYF
d_call: NA; clone_size: NA; v_call: TRBV5-1; j_call: TRBJ2-7; cdr3_nt: TGCGCCAGCAGCCCGCCTGGGACTTGGCCCTACGAGCAGTACTTC; cdr3_aa: CASSPPGTWPYEQYF